The next 28 T cell receptor beta chains were all read from a single sample in a study of identical twins. Using its own MiXCR run on the 5' RACE reads, TCRdb lists one record per CDR3 protein. Of 450,000 to 650,000 distinct CDR3 sequences in the sample, 9.6% were seen once. The same data also contributed to another study, on yellow fever vaccine responses in identical twins.

Sequenced sample: PBMCs. The source is a woman under 30 in good health.

This chain links TRBV12-3 or TRBV12-4 with TRBJ2-7, with D possibly being TRBD2 (5 bases). The length of the CDR3 is 13 residues. The V end was cut by 7 bases, the J end by 1 base, with 11 bases between. The CDR3 coding sequence is TGTGCCAGCAATAAAGGACTTTCCTACGAGCAGTACTTC. It specifies CASNKGLSYEQYF.

This clonotype has a count of ten or more. The chain couples TRBV20-1 to TRBJ1-6, with a tentative D call TRBD1 (6 bases). Trimming took off 3 bases at V and 6 bases at J, with 15 bases between the two ends. The CDR3 consists of 15 residues. The germline gives CDR1 DFQATT, CDR2 SNEGSKA (reference sequence). The CDR3 DNA follows: TGCAGTGCTAGGCTCAGGGGACTGGCTAATTCACCCCTCCACTTT. It yields the protein CSARLRGLANSPLHF.

The chain combines TRBV6-2 or TRBV6-3 with TRBJ2-7; 7 nucleotides match TRBD2. The CDR3 contains 15 residues. V was clipped by 2 bases and J by 5 bases; unmatched bases: 9. Germline CDR1 MNHEY, CDR2 SVGEGT. The CDR3: CASSYPAGADNEQYF. In DNA, the CDR3 is TGTGCCAGCAGTTACCCTGCGGGAGCGGACAACGAGCAGTACTTC.

The gene calls are TRBV7-2 and TRBJ2-5; D perhaps matches TRBD2 (6 bases). The ends were cut back, 5 bases at V and 5 bases at J, with 15 bases in the middle. This CDR3 region has 14 residues. Germline values: CDR1 SGHTA, CDR2 FQGNSA. The CDR3 is CASSLQTGAETQYF. DNA of the CDR3: TGTGCCAGCAGCCTCCAGACGGGAGCCGAGACCCAGTACTTC.

This chain joins TRBV7-9 and TRBJ1-2; tentative D call: TRBD1 (6 bases). The CDR3 has 16 amino acids. Germline assignment: CDR1 SEHNR and CDR2 FQNEAQ (reference sequence). The germline V and J ends were trimmed by 1 base and 3 bases, with 15 bases remaining between them. CDR3 region: CASSLEGGRGDYGYTF. In nucleotides, the CDR3 is TGTGCCAGCAGCTTAGAGGGGGGCAGAGGCGACTATGGCTACACCTTC.

This clonotype was observed many times. The chain uses TRBV20-1 and TRBJ2-3, with 7 nucleotides matching TRBD2. Germline V gene data show CDR1 as DFQATT and CDR2 as SNEGSKA (reference sequence). The CDR3 is made up of 17 amino acids. With 6 bases clipped from V and 2 bases from J, the junction kept 17 bases outside the gene matches. Here the CDR3 reads CSARPVRGGIDTDTQYF. For the CDR3, the DNA is TGCAGTGCCCGACCGGTTCGCGGGGGAATAGACACAGATACGCAGTATTTT.

This clonotype has more than one count but fewer than ten. This rearrangement joins TRBV2 to TRBJ2-2; 9 bases match TRBD1. The CDR3 has 15 amino acids. The V gene's germline CDR1 is SNHLY and CDR2 FYNNEI. The junction had 7 bases not matched to a gene; V was cut back by 6 bases and J by 5 bases. CDR3 DNA: TGTGCCAGCAGGACGACAGGGGGAATGACCGGGGAGCTGTTTTTT. Translation gives CASRTTGGMTGELFF.

This clonotype was picked up a small number of times. This rearrangement joins TRBV20-1 to TRBJ2-3; TRBD2 matches 11 bases. The CDR3 length is 18 residues. In germline, CDR1 is DFQATT, CDR2 SNEGSKA (reference sequence). V shed 0 bases, J shed 5 bases, and the junction held 13 bases outside the gene matches. The CDR3: CSARDGVAGGPIGDTQYF. The CDR3 bases are TGCAGTGCTAGAGATGGAGTAGCGGGAGGGCCGATAGGAGATACGCAGTATTTT.

This clonotype occurred a few times. As DNA, the CDR3 is TGTGCCAGCAGCCCCAGAGGAGCGGGAGGAGCCTACAATGAGCAGTTCTTC. It yields the protein CASSPRGAGGAYNEQFF. J is TRBJ2-1 and V is TRBV7-2; 9 bases are shared with TRBD2. Losses at the gene ends were 5 bases for V and 2 bases for J; bases not matched to a gene: 10. Looked up from germline, CDR1 is SGHTA and CDR2 is FQGNSA. The CDR3 covers 17 residues.

This clonotype came up once. The CDR3 coding sequence is TGTGCCAGCTCGGGGCAGCCAACCGGGGAGCTGTTTTTT. This gives the protein CASSGQPTGELFF. The rearrangement joins TRBV28 to TRBJ2-2; D tentatively reads TRBD1 or TRBD2 (5 bases each). With 8 bases removed from V and 5 bases from J, the gap between germline ends came to 12 bases. CDR1 is MDHEN, CDR2 SYDVKM, per germline. The CDR3 has 13 residues.

Turning to this clonotype: The junction differs from germline at one of its ends, possibly a read error. CDR3 in amino acids: CASCLGRSNNEKLFF. CDR3 bases: TGTGCCAGCTGTTTGGGACGGTCCAATAATGAAAAACTGTTTTTT. This chain connects TRBV12-3 or TRBV12-4 to TRBJ1-4; the D gene is possibly TRBD1 (5 bases). The CDR3 is 15 residues long.

This clonotype has a count of ten or more. The chain has TRBV29-1 and TRBJ2-5; 8 bases agree with TRBD1. The CDR3 sequence is 12 residues long. CDR1 is SQVTM and CDR2 is ANQGSEA in the germline V gene. V trimming: 6 bases; J trimming: 4 bases; junction bases outside the gene matches: 4. Here the CDR3 DNA reads TGCAGCGTCATACAGGGGGGAGAGACCCAGTACTTC. Translation: CSVIQGGETQYF.

The CDR3 DNA is TGCGCCAGCAGCTGGGACAGGGCCCCCGGGGAGCAGTACTTC. This sequence encodes CASSWDRAPGEQYF. The genes are TRBV5-1 and TRBJ2-7, with 9 bases identical to TRBD1. The CDR3 spans 14 residues. Germline V gene sequence: CDR1 SGHRS, CDR2 YFSETQ. V shed 3 bases and J 7 bases; nucleotides not matched to a gene: 8.

This clonotype was detected a few times. This chain connects TRBV7-9 to TRBJ2-3, with D uncertain. CDR3 length: 15 amino acids. The germline V gene has CDR1 SEHNR and CDR2 FQNEAQ (reference sequence). V lost 5 bases and J 3 bases, leaving 15 bases between the germline ends. As DNA, the CDR3 is TGTGCCAGCAGCCATTATCTCGGCAGAACAGATACGCAGTATTTT. It codes for CASSHYLGRTDTQYF.

This rearrangement joins TRBV24-1 to TRBJ1-1; 7 nucleotides match TRBD1. The CDR3 consists of 14 residues. Germline V gene data show CDR1 as KGHDR and CDR2 as SFDVKD. Germline trimming cut 5 bases from V and 1 base from J; bases unmatched to any gene: 3. CDR3 residues: CATSGTGPNTEAFF. CDR3 sequence (DNA): TGTGCCACCAGTGGGACAGGACCGAACACTGAAGCTTTCTTT.

The J gene is TRBJ2-7, the V gene TRBV5-1, with 11 bases fitting TRBD2. This CDR3 has 14 residues. After removal of 3 bases from V and 6 bases from J, the junction contained 5 bases not matched to a gene. The germline V gene has CDR1 SGHRS and CDR2 YFSETQ. The CDR3 is CASSSPLAGAEQYF. CDR3 nucleotides: TGCGCCAGCAGCTCTCCACTAGCGGGAGCCGAGCAGTACTTC.

This clonotype was seen repeatedly, ten times or more. This sequence joins TRBV7-9 and TRBJ1-5; D remains ambiguous. V shed 7 bases and J shed 6 bases, with 16 bases lying between them. There are 14 residues in the CDR3. Germline values: CDR1 SEHNR, CDR2 FQNEAQ (reference sequence). The CDR3 loop is CASITGGEGQPQHF. The CDR3 DNA reads TGTGCCAGCATCACGGGAGGCGAAGGTCAGCCCCAGCATTTT. Full variable domain (remainder filled in from reference TRBV7-9 and TRBJ1-5): DTGVSQNPRHKITKRGQNVTFRCDPISEHNRLYWYRQTLGQGPEFLTYFQNEAQLEKSRLLSDRFSAERPKGSFSTLEIQRTEQGDSAMYLCASITGGEGQPQHFGDGTRLSIL.

This clonotype showed up just a few times. The chain recombines TRBV5-5 with TRBJ2-7; D is unclear. CDR3 length: 12 amino acids. V lost 1 base and J lost 6, with 8 bases in between. Per the germline V gene, CDR1 is SGHKS and CDR2 is YYEKEE (reference sequence). The CDR3: CASSLWQLEQYF. The CDR3 bases are TGTGCCAGCAGCTTGTGGCAGCTCGAGCAGTACTTC.

This clonotype was detected ten times or more. The gene calls are TRBV29-1 and TRBJ2-7; 7 nucleotides align to TRBD2. There are 13 residues in the CDR3. The germline V gene has CDR1 SQVTM and CDR2 ANQGSEA. J was trimmed by 0 bases and V by 4 bases; bases with no gene match: 3. The CDR3 DNA sequence: TGCAGCGTTGGCGGGGGTCCCTCCTACGAGCAGTACTTC. Encoded protein: CSVGGGPSYEQYF.

This clonotype was counted only a few times. The chain links TRBV6-2 or TRBV6-3 to TRBJ1-5, with TRBD1 matching 8 bases. The length of the CDR3 is 14 residues. Germline-derived CDR1 and CDR2 are MNHEY and SVGEGT. V gave up 5 bases and J gave up 6 bases; unmatched junction bases: 6. The CDR3 spells CASSPKTGVQPQHF. The CDR3 DNA reads TGTGCCAGCAGTCCGAAGACAGGGGTTCAGCCCCAGCATTTT.

This clonotype showed up many times. Sequence at one end of the junction differs from germline and may be a read error. V usage is TRBV6-2 or TRBV6-3 and J usage is TRBJ2-1; 7 nucleotides line up with TRBD1. The CDR3 has 13 residues. The V gene's germline CDR1 is MNHEY and CDR2 SVGEGT. The CDR3 DNA reads TGTGCAAGCAGTGGGACAGCGAACAATGAGCAGTTCTTC. Translated, it gives CASSGTANNEQFF.

This clonotype was seen repeatedly, ten times or more. The chain joins TRBV7-9 to TRBJ2-1; the match to TRBD1 covers 9 bases. Looked up from germline, CDR1 is SEHNR and CDR2 is FQNEAQ (reference sequence). Unmatched junction bases numbered 10, after V lost 5 bases and J lost 2 bases. This CDR3 comprises 17 residues. CDR3 DNA: TGTGCCAGCAGCACCCAGACCGGGACAGGGACCTACAATGAGCAGTTCTTC. This codes for CASSTQTGTGTYNEQFF. Full variable domain (outside the CDR3, taken from reference TRBV7-9 and TRBJ2-1): DTGVSQNPRHKITKRGQNVTFRCDPISEHNRLYWYRQTLGQGPEFLTYFQNEAQLEKSRLLSDRFSAERPKGSFSTLEIQRTEQGDSAMYLCASSTQTGTGTYNEQFFGPGTRLTVL.

This clonotype was detected only a few times. The rearrangement links TRBV28 to TRBJ2-3, with unresolved D. The CDR3 has 12 residues. Germline lookup yields CDR1 MDHEN and CDR2 SYDVKM. Trimming removed 2 bases from V and 14 bases from J, with 14 bases in between. For the CDR3, the DNA is TGTGCCAGCAGTTTACCAGCCAACGGCCCGTATTTT. Amino acid sequence: CASSLPANGPYF.

The chain employs TRBV5-8 and TRBJ2-7, with D perhaps TRBD1 or TRBD2 (6 bases each). V was clipped by 2 bases and J by 4 bases, with 13 bases between them. This CDR3 comprises 14 residues. Germline V gives CDR1 SGHTS, CDR2 YDEGEE. CDR3 bases: TGTGCCAGCAGCTTCTACAGGAGGGGGTACGAGCAGTACTTC. This gives the protein CASSFYRRGYEQYF.

The chain carries TRBV30 and TRBJ2-7; possibly TRBD1 for D (6 bases). CDR1 and CDR2 from the germline V gene are GTSNPN and SVGIG (reference sequence). The V gene lost 2 bases and the J gene lost 1 base, with 9 bases spanning the gap. This CDR3 contains 13 residues. CDR3 in DNA: TGTGCCTGGAGTTCCGGACAGTCCTACGAGCAGTACTTC. Amino acid sequence: CAWSSGQSYEQYF.

The rearrangement links TRBV2 to TRBJ1-6; 9 nucleotides align to TRBD1. This CDR3 comprises 15 residues. The V and J ends lost 6 bases and 10 bases, in that order; junction bases with no gene match: 10. Germline CDR1 SNHLY, CDR2 FYNNEI. CDR3 sequence (DNA): TGTGCCAGCAGCGCCAGGGACAGGGAAGGGTCACCCCTCCACTTT. Translation: CASSARDREGSPLHF.

This chain connects TRBV3-1 to TRBJ2-2; D gene unclear. Deletions cut 6 bases from V and 0 bases from J, with 11 bases between. CDR3 length: 15 amino acids. CDR1 and CDR2 (germline): LGHDT, YNNKEL (reference sequence). The CDR3 protein is CASSSLPSNTGELFF. DNA of the CDR3: TGTGCCAGCAGTTCTCTACCCTCGAACACCGGGGAGCTGTTTTTT.

This clonotype is a singleton in its sample. V gene TRBV5-1 combines with J gene TRBJ2-3; 8 bases are a match to TRBD2. Germline V gene lookup returns CDR1 SGHRS and CDR2 YFSETQ. V lost 7 bases to trimming and J lost 2 bases; unmatched junction nucleotides: 6. The CDR3 runs 14 residues. CDR3 nucleotide sequence: TGCGCCAGCTCCGGGGGGGTCCCCACAGATACGCAGTATTTT. Its protein product is CASSGGVPTDTQYF.